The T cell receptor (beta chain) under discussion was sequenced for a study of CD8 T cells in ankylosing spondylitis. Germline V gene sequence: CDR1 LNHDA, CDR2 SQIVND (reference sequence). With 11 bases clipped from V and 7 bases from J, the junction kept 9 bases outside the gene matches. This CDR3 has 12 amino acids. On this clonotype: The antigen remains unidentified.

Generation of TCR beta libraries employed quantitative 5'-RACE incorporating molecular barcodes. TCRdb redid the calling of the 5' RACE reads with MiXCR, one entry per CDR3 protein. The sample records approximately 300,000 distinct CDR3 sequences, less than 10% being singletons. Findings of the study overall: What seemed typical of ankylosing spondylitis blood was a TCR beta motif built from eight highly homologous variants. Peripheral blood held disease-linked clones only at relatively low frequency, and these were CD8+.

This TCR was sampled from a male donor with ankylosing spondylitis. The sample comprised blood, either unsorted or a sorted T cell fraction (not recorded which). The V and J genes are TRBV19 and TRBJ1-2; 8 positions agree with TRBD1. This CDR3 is CASRTGRPGYTF. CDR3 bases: TGTGCCTCGCGGACAGGGAGACCTGGCTACACCTTC.